This paragraph reports one T cell receptor beta chain. TCRdb keeps only in-frame clones here, not all; method: immunoSEQ multiplex PCR. Altogether 150,000 to 200,000 clones are present, 84% being singletons, with the ten largest covering roughly a tenth. CDR1 is SGDLS, CDR2 YYNGEE, per germline. The CDR3 is 15 amino acids. Trimming took off 1 base at V and 4 bases at J, with 14 bases between the two ends. The data were obtained in a study of cytomegalovirus exposure and HLA in healthy donors. The TCR sequence derives from a man aged 25-45 years in good health and CMV-seropositive. Material for sequencing was PBMCs. The chain uses TRBV9 and TRBJ2-5; perhaps TRBD1 as D (6 bases). The CDR3 DNA reads TGTGCCAGCAGCGTAACCGGGACACCAGGAGAGACCCAGTACTTC. Encoded protein: CASSVTGTPGETQYF. Drawing the rest from reference TRBV9 and TRBJ2-5, the complete variable domain is DSGVTQTPKHLITATGQRVTLRCSPRSGDLSVYWYQQSLDQGLQFLIQYYNGEERAKGNILERFSAQQFPDLHSELNLSSLELGDSALYFCASSVTGTPGETQYFGPGTRLLVL.